The following is a T cell receptor (beta chain) sequence with its context. The antigen remains undetermined. This entry is derived from a study of cytomegalovirus exposure and HLA in healthy donors. Study summary: It was reported in a later analysis that the 90 to 150 validation repertoires used the same platform as the roughly 640 first-cohort repertoires.

The CDR3 sequence is 14 residues long. Germline loops: CDR1 SNHLY, CDR2 FYNNEI. V was pared by 4 bases and J by 4 bases, with 14 bases between. Sequenced by immunoSEQ multiplex PCR; TCRdb stores in-frame clones only, minus some. This table holds fewer than 200,000 clones, 96% found once. General study findings and limits: First-cohort TCR clusters were later found to tend to co-occur in the approximately 120 validation repertoires. The CMV antigen specificity of a few CMV-associated chains was confirmed through in vitro analysis.

The chain carries TRBV2 and TRBJ2-7, with D tentatively TRBD1 (6 bases). Material for sequencing was PBMCs. The source is a woman aged 18 to 35 in good health and CMV-seronegative. DNA for the CDR3: TGTGCCAGCAGTGGAGCAGGGGCCGTATACGAGCAGTACTTC. Its protein is CASSGAGAVYEQYF.